This TCR beta chain is from a study of T-cell reconstitution after alpha-beta-depleted transplantation in children. This clonotype turned up a few times. TCRbeta library preparation incorporated unique molecular identifiers. MiXCR, applied by TCRdb to the PCR reads, yields one record per CDR3 protein. The sample holds roughly 200,000 distinct CDR3 sequences, around 7% seen once. The sequencing here drew on PBMCs from the stem cell graft donor, taken from the stem cell graft. This sequence was found in a human donor who donated a stem cell graft to a child with Wiskott-Aldrich syndrome.

The CDR3: CASSLIDKTEAFF. CDR3 DNA sequence: TGCGCCAGCAGCTTAATCGACAAGACTGAAGCTTTCTTT. The V call is TRBV5-1, the J call TRBJ1-1; D gene uncertain. The CDR3 is 13 amino acids. The germline V gene encodes CDR1 SGHRS and CDR2 YFSETQ. Trimming took off 2 bases at V and 5 bases at J, with 10 bases between the two ends.